These T cell receptor beta chains were read from a single sample in a study of T cell responses to AZD1222 COVID-19 vaccine. Assay used: immunoSEQ multiplex PCR; TCRdb lists only in-frame clones, some missing. The table includes about 170,000 clones, over 75% detected once. The sample was peripheral blood, taken on day 0 of AZD1222 vaccination. The origin of the receptors is an adult in good health. CDR3s include the opening cysteine and the closing phenylalanine or tryptophan. The D gene is left open where the match is weak. A clone size is listed for some rows: how often the clone was seen (once, few, many), or a class if it is expanded.

d_gene,j_gene,v_gene,abundance,CDR3nt,CDR3aa
.,TRBJ1-2,TRBV5-1,.,TGCGCCAGCAGCCCGGAGGGGGTTGGCTATGGCTACACCTTC,CASSPEGVGYGYTF
.,TRBJ2-1,TRBV9,.,TGTGCCAGCAGCGTAGCTCCCGGAGGAGGGGTCTACAATGAGCAGTTCTTC,CASSVAPGGGVYNEQFF
.,TRBJ1-5,TRBV30,.,TGTGCCTGGAGTGTGGGAGCTCGGGACGATCAGCCCCAGCATTTT,CAWSVGARDDQPQHF
TRBD1,TRBJ2-3,TRBV18,.,TGTGCCAGCTCACCACAGGGGGCGAACACAGATACGCAGTATTTT,CASSPQGANTDTQYF
TRBD1,TRBJ2-7,TRBV9,.,TGTGCCAGCAGCGCCTTACAGGGGGCGTCGGGTGAGCAGTACTTC,CASSALQGASGEQYF
TRBD1,TRBJ1-1,TRBV7-2,.,TGTGCCAGCAGCTCCCAGAGGACAGGGCTGAACACTGAAGCTTTCTTT,CASSSQRTGLNTEAFF
.,TRBJ2-1,TRBV7-3,.,TGTGCCAGCAGCCCAGGGGACCGGGACGGTGAGCAGTTCTTC,CASSPGDRDGEQFF
TRBD2,TRBJ2-5,TRBV7-6,.,TGTGCCAGCAGCTTAGGATTGGGACTAGCGGGGGGAGAGACCCAGTACTTC,CASSLGLGLAGGETQYF
.,TRBJ1-6,TRBV6-4,.,TGTGCCAGCAGTGCGGGGAAAAACGGTTCACCCCTCCACTTT,CASSAGKNGSPLHF
.,TRBJ2-1,TRBV3-1/TRBV3-2,once,TGTGCCAGCAGCTGGACCAGCAATGAGCAGTTCTTC,CASSWTSNEQFF
.,TRBJ1-2,TRBV11-2,.,TGTGCCAGCAGCTTAGGGGAGGGTTACCGCTACACCTTC,CASSLGEGYRYTF
.,TRBJ2-3,TRBV9,.,TGTGCCAGCAGCGTATTGGGAGATACGCAGTATTTT,CASSVLGDTQYF
.,TRBJ2-7,TRBV30,.,TGTGCCTGGCGACATTTGAGCTCCTACGAGCAGTACTTC,CAWRHLSSYEQYF
TRBD2,TRBJ2-7,TRBV3-1/TRBV3-2,.,TGTGCCAGCAGCTTCCGACTAGCTTCCGAGCAGTACTTC,CASSFRLASEQYF
.,TRBJ1-6,TRBV19,.,TGTGCCAGTATTGACCCGAGCTCCTATAATTCACCCCTCCACTTT,CASIDPSSYNSPLHF
TRBD2,TRBJ2-1,TRBV7-2,.,TGTGCCAGCAGCTTCGGGGCGGGGGGCGGTGAGCAGTTCTTC,CASSFGAGGGEQFF
.,TRBJ1-1,TRBV19,.,TGTGCCAGTAGTTTGCTCCCCGGGACGGTGAACACTGAAGCTTTCTTT,CASSLLPGTVNTEAFF
.,TRBJ1-6,TRBV25-1,.,TGTGCCAGCGGCTCGGGGAATAATTCACCCCTCCACTTT,CASGSGNNSPLHF
.,TRBJ1-2,TRBV6-1,.,TGTGCCAGCAGTGAAGGGCAGTACTATGGCTACACCTTC,CASSEGQYYGYTF
TRBD2,TRBJ2-3,TRBV9,.,TGTGCCAGCAGCCCGTCTAGCGGGGTGACCACAGATACGCAGTATTTT,CASSPSSGVTTDTQYF
.,TRBJ2-2,TRBV24-1,once,TGTGCCACCAGTGCTGGGGGTGACACCGGGGAGCTGTTTTTT,CATSAGGDTGELFF
.,TRBJ1-5,TRBV21-1,.,TGTGCCAGCAGCAGGGGGAGGAATCAGCCCCAGCATTTT,CASSRGRNQPQHF
.,TRBJ1-2,TRBV3-1/TRBV3-2,few,TGTGCCAGCAGCCAAGTGGTAGGGGACTATGGCTACACCTTC,CASSQVVGDYGYTF
.,TRBJ1-2,TRBV3-1/TRBV3-2,.,TGTGCCAGCAGCCAGCGAAAAAGGGGCTACACCTTC,CASSQRKRGYTF
.,TRBJ1-2,TRBV19,.,TGTGCCAGTAGAATACCCTTTTCTGTTTATGGCTACACCTTC,CASRIPFSVYGYTF
TRBD1,TRBJ1-2,TRBV6-5,.,TGTGCCAGCAGTTCCGTTGTGGGACAGGGAAACTATGGCTACACCTTC,CASSSVVGQGNYGYTF
.,TRBJ1-6,TRBV10-3,once,TGTGCCATCAGTGAGGGGACGCTGAATTCACCCCTCCACTTT,CAISEGTLNSPLHF
TRBD2,TRBJ2-3,TRBV7-3,.,TGTGCCAGCAGCTCGGGGAGGGCCGGAGGCACAGATACGCAGTATTTT,CASSSGRAGGTDTQYF
.,TRBJ2-7,TRBV5-1,.,TGCGCCAGCAGCCCTACTCCGGGTAGAATGGAGTACTTC,CASSPTPGRMEYF
TRBD1,TRBJ2-7,TRBV5-1,.,TGCGCCAGCAGCTTGGGACAGGGCGAGCAGTACTTC,CASSLGQGEQYF
.,TRBJ1-5,TRBV6-2/TRBV6-3,few,TGTGCCAGCAGTTTAGGGGGTTTGGGCAATCAGCCCCAGCATTTT,CASSLGGLGNQPQHF
.,TRBJ2-3,TRBV19,.,TGTGCCAGTAGTATGGTTGGGGTTAGCACAGATACGCAGTATTTT,CASSMVGVSTDTQYF
TRBD2,TRBJ2-1,TRBV3-1/TRBV3-2,.,TGTGCCAGCAGCCTAAAGGGACTAGATAACAATGAGCAGTTCTTC,CASSLKGLDNNEQFF
TRBD1,TRBJ1-1,TRBV29-1,.,TGCAGCGTGGAAGGGACAGAGGGAGCTTTCTTT,CSVEGTEGAFF
.,TRBJ1-1,TRBV7-2,.,TGTGCCAGCAGCCCGCCTTGGGGGAACACTGAAGCTTTCTTT,CASSPPWGNTEAFF
TRBD1,TRBJ1-2,TRBV27,.,TGTGCCAGCAGCACCCTGGAGGGGGCACGGGGTGGGTGGCACTTC,CASSTLEGARGGWHF
.,TRBJ2-4,TRBV7-2,.,TGTGCCAGCAGCTTAACGAGGGGCAACATTCAGTACTTC,CASSLTRGNIQYF
.,TRBJ1-1,TRBV4-3,.,TGCGCCAGCAGCCAAGATGTGAACACTGAAGCTTTCTTT,CASSQDVNTEAFF